This T cell receptor (beta chain) was sequenced in a study of CD8 T cells in ankylosing spondylitis. Study conclusions and caveats: As reported, disease-linked clones showed significant enrichment in matched ankylosing spondylitis synovial fluid. There were earlier reports of some motif variants in reactive arthritis synovial fluid and blood. The disease-linked clones had a CD8+ phenotype and low blood frequencies. Ankylosing spondylitis blood seemed to carry a telltale TCR beta motif made of under ten highly homologous variants.

This clonotype appeared many times. Its antigen is not identified. In making TCR beta libraries, quantitative 5'-RACE with molecular barcodes was used. TCRdb re-derived calls from the 5' RACE reads in MiXCR, one entry per CDR3 protein. This table has about 220,000 distinct CDR3 sequences, around 7.9% appearing once. CDR3 length: 15 residues. Trimming removed 6 bases from V and 4 bases from J, with 16 bases in between. The germline gives CDR1 MNHNS, CDR2 SASEGT. V and J are TRBV6-1 and TRBJ2-1; TRBD1 might be the D (6 bases). The receptor was isolated from a male donor with ankylosing spondylitis. Sample: blood, either unsorted or a sorted T cell fraction (not recorded which). The CDR3 region is CASRHDRHPYNEQFF. The CDR3 DNA follows: TGTGCCAGCAGACACGACAGGCACCCTTACAATGAGCAGTTCTTC.